This TCR beta chain was captured in a study of blood T cell repertoires in COVID-19. Whole-study context: The cDNA or gDNA used as material had been derived from T cells, B-cell-depleted T cells, or PBMCs.

In germline, CDR1 is MNHEY, CDR2 SVGAGI. J gave up 5 bases and V 6 bases, and 3 bases lay outside the gene matches. There are 14 residues in the CDR3. Original processing methods: Amplifying reference gene primers gave estimates of nucleated cell counts. The table came from immunoSEQ multiplex PCR; TCRdb's copy has only in-frame clones and leaves some out. From that table come the V and J calls and clone size; the DNA was used to work out D and trimming. The table shows more than 35,000 clones, with 75% to 90% occurring only once. What was sequenced was peripheral blood. The gene calls are TRBV6-5 and TRBJ2-4; TRBD2 aligns across 11 bases. This clonotype was obtained from a man younger than 40 with active or convalescent COVID-19. For the CDR3, the DNA is TGTGCCAGCAGGCTGGGACTAGCGGAAAACATTCAGTACTTC. Translated: CASRLGLAENIQYF.